These 24 T cell receptor beta chains share one sample of origin, sequenced in a study of blood T cell repertoires in COVID-19 (TCRdb year 2020). The library relied on the immunoSEQ multiplex PCR assay. TCRdb limited this immuneACCESS table to in-frame rearrangements with V and J called. A share of clones is missing; checked studies link under half to unresolved V genes, and the rest is unexplained. The sample table lists around 450,000 clones, less than 95% of them with a count of one. About 0.6% of the sample comes from the top ten. The sample was PBMCs or T cells enriched from blood (not recorded which). The receptors stem from a man aged 18 to 29 who had recovered from COVID-19.

CDR3 region: CASSQANFGFSSYEQYF. The CDR3 bases are TGTGCCAGCAGCCAAGCGAATTTCGGGTTTTCTTCCTACGAGCAGTACTTC. The rearrangement links TRBV3-1 (or the pseudogene TRBV3-2) to TRBJ2-7; D is undetermined. The CDR3 covers 17 residues. Germline V CDR1 and CDR2: LGHDT, YNNKEL (reference sequence). The V and J ends lost 1 base and 1 base respectively, with 17 bases between them.

The chain employs TRBV30 and TRBJ1-2; TRBD1 aligns across 7 bases. Per the germline V gene, CDR1 is GTSNPN and CDR2 is SVGIG (reference sequence). Trimming took 2 bases from V and 9 from J; bases not matched to a gene: 12. This CDR3 region has 14 residues. In nucleotides, the CDR3 is TGTGCCTGGAGTAGACAGGGCGTCGTTAGTCGCTACACCTTC. Residues: CAWSRQGVVSRYTF.

J is TRBJ1-1 and V is TRBV18, with D possibly being TRBD1 (5 bases). This CDR3 comprises 15 residues. CDR1 and CDR2 from the germline V gene are KGHSH and LQKENI. V gave up 3 bases and J gave up 2 bases, with 13 bases separating them. The CDR3 spells CASSPPGLPNTEAFF. The CDR3 DNA reads TGTGCCAGCTCACCTCCAGGGCTCCCAAACACTGAAGCTTTCTTT.

This sequence joins TRBV5-8 and TRBJ1-1; no clear D. Germline V gene sequence: CDR1 SGHTS, CDR2 YDEGEE. Trimming removed 4 bases at V and 1 base at J, with 8 bases between. The CDR3 covers 13 residues. CDR3 sequence reads: CASSTWRNTEAFF. For the CDR3, the DNA is TGTGCCAGCAGCACCTGGAGGAACACTGAAGCTTTCTTT.

The rearrangement joins TRBV5-1 to TRBJ2-3; D is perhaps TRBD2 (5 bases). In germline, CDR1 is SGHRS, CDR2 YFSETQ. The CDR3 has 19 amino acids. V lost 4 bases to trimming and J lost 2 bases, with 26 bases between them. This CDR3 is CASSPEPPRWGENTDTQYF. The CDR3 nucleotides are TGCGCCAGCAGCCCGGAACCCCCGCGGTGGGGAGAGAACACAGATACGCAGTATTTT.

V gene TRBV20-1 combines with J gene TRBJ1-2; 11 nucleotides align to TRBD1. Germline values: CDR1 DFQATT, CDR2 SNEGSKA (reference sequence). The V segment lost 4 bases and the J segment 12 bases; nucleotides outside the gene matches: 4. This CDR3 has 11 amino acids. The DNA of the CDR3 is TGCAGTGCTACGGGACAGGGGGAACACACCTTC. Its protein product is CSATGQGEHTF.

V and J are TRBV5-6 and TRBJ1-6, with a possible D match to TRBD1 (5 bases). Germline loops: CDR1 SGHDT, CDR2 YYEEEE. The CDR3 is 15 residues long. Trimming shortened V by 3 bases and J by 4 bases, and 11 bases separated the two germline ends. The CDR3 bases are TGTGCCAGCAGCTCCAGACAGAGTTATAATTCACCCCTCCACTTT. Translating it yields CASSSRQSYNSPLHF.

The chain couples TRBV11-2 to TRBJ1-3; no clear D gene. There are 16 residues in the CDR3. Germline CDR1 is SGHAT and CDR2 is FQNNGV. V was pared by 2 bases and J by 0 bases, with 11 bases between. CDR3 region: CASSLSERYSGNTIYF. For the CDR3, the DNA is TGTGCCAGCAGCTTATCGGAGCGGTACTCTGGAAACACCATATATTTT.

The chain couples TRBV7-8 to TRBJ2-1; weak D call: TRBD2 (6 bases). Trimming removed 3 bases from V and 3 bases from J, with 15 bases in between. This CDR3 has 16 residues. CDR1 SGHVS and CDR2 FQNEAQ come from the germline V gene. This CDR3 is CASSLLAAGFYNEQFF. For the CDR3, the DNA is TGTGCCAGCAGCTTGCTGGCGGCGGGGTTCTACAATGAGCAGTTCTTC.

The rearrangement uses TRBV9 and TRBJ1-4; D not resolved. Per the germline V gene, CDR1 is SGDLS and CDR2 is YYNGEE. This CDR3 has 14 residues. Trimming cost V 3 bases and J 2 bases, with 8 bases left between them. CDR3 protein: CASSGSQTNEKLFF. CDR3 sequence (DNA): TGTGCCAGCAGCGGGTCTCAGACTAATGAAAAACTGTTTTTT.

The V call is TRBV7-6, the J call TRBJ2-5; 7 bases are a match to TRBD1. The CDR3 is made up of 16 amino acids. The V gene end was trimmed by 4 bases and the J gene end by 5 bases; junction bases not matched to a gene: 13. CDR1 SGHVS and CDR2 FNYEAQ come from the germline V gene. CDR3 protein: CASSSRQGIHLETQYF. The CDR3 coding sequence is TGTGCCAGCAGCTCACGACAGGGTATCCACCTGGAGACCCAGTACTTC.

Turning to this clone: Other DNA sequences of this sample code for an identical CDR3. Here the CDR3 DNA reads TGTGCCTGGAGACTAGCGGGAGCCTACGAGCAGTACTTC. Its protein is CAWRLAGAYEQYF. The genes are TRBV30 and TRBJ2-7; 11 nucleotides agree with TRBD2. Germline-derived CDR1 and CDR2 are GTSNPN and SVGIG (reference sequence). This CDR3 has 13 amino acids. V was clipped by 3 bases and J by 2 bases; unmatched bases: 0. Combining the CDR3 with reference TRBV30 and TRBJ2-7 gives the whole variable domain SQTIHQWPATLVQPVGSPLSLECTVEGTSNPNLYWYRQAAGRGLQLLFYSVGIGQISSEVPQNLSASRPQDRQFILSSKKLLLSDSGFYLCAWRLAGAYEQYFGPGTRLTVT.

This rearrangement joins TRBV15 to TRBJ1-5; D remains ambiguous. The CDR3 covers 14 residues. Germline V lookup: CDR1 LNHNV, CDR2 YYDKDF (reference sequence). Trimming removed 0 bases from V and 6 bases from J, with 9 bases in between. DNA for the CDR3: TGTGCCACCAGCAGAGATTGGAGGGTTCAGCCCCAGCATTTT. Residues: CATSRDWRVQPQHF.

The V gene is TRBV5-1, the J gene TRBJ2-7; 9 bases map to TRBD1. Trimming took 2 bases from V and 3 from J; bases not matched to a gene: 6. The CDR3 is 15 amino acids. Germline lookup yields CDR1 SGHRS and CDR2 YFSETQ. Here the CDR3 reads CASSFLPGQGYEQYF. CDR3 coding DNA: TGCGCCAGCAGCTTCCTACCGGGACAGGGCTACGAGCAGTACTTC.

CDR3 nucleotide sequence: TGTGCCAGTAGTATCGAACGAGGGGGCAATTCACCCCTCCACTTT. It yields the protein CASSIERGGNSPLHF. The chain joins TRBV19 to TRBJ1-6; 7 nucleotides match TRBD1. Germline lookup yields CDR1 LNHDA and CDR2 SQIVND (reference sequence). The length of the CDR3 is 15 residues. V dropped 3 bases and J dropped 7; count of bases not matched to a gene: 6.

The rearrangement links TRBV3-1 (or the pseudogene TRBV3-2) to TRBJ1-3, with 7 bases fitting TRBD1. V lost 3 bases and J lost 4; bases outside the gene matches: 12. Germline values: CDR1 LGHDT, CDR2 YNNKEL (reference sequence). The CDR3 sequence is 17 residues long. CDR3 loop: CASSHLQGGLFGNTIYF. CDR3 nucleotide sequence: TGTGCCAGCAGCCATCTGCAGGGGGGACTTTTCGGAAACACCATATATTTT.

V usage is TRBV10-3 and J usage is TRBJ2-7; 11 bases map to TRBD2. The germline CDR1 and CDR2 sequences are ENHRY and SYGVKD. This CDR3 contains 15 residues. V lost 6 bases to trimming and J lost 4 bases; unmatched junction nucleotides: 8. In DNA form, the CDR3 reads TGTGCCATCAGGGAAGACGGACTAGCGGGTTACGAGCAGTACTTC. Its translation is CAIREDGLAGYEQYF.

The genes are TRBV14 and TRBJ1-1; 10 bases match TRBD1. Germline trimming cut 5 bases from V and 5 bases from J; bases unmatched to any gene: 8. CDR3 size: 15 residues. Germline V gene sequence: CDR1 SGHDN, CDR2 FVKESK. The CDR3 sequence is CASSRQGARYTEAFF. CDR3 nucleotides: TGTGCCAGCAGCAGACAGGGGGCGAGGTATACTGAAGCTTTCTTT.

The V call is TRBV1, the J call TRBJ2-2; the table's D gene call, TRBD2, was not cross checked with the DNA. TRBV1 is assigned pseudogene status. The CDR3 extends over 16 amino acids. This chain's CDR3 is CTSSQGGRLFAGELFF. As DNA, the CDR3 is TGCACCAGCAGCCAAGGTGGGAGGCTTTTTGCCGGGGAGCTGTTTTTT.

The gene calls are TRBV7-3 and TRBJ2-6, with D uncertain. Germline V CDR1 and CDR2: SGHTA, FQGTGA. This CDR3 has 16 residues. V was pared by 11 bases and J by 1 base, with 18 bases between. DNA of the CDR3: TGTGCCGTACCTCAAGCCCCGGGTTCTGGGGCCAACGTCCTGACTTTC. It encodes CAVPQAPGSGANVLTF. The variable domain in full, completed from reference TRBV7-3 and TRBJ2-6, reads GAGVSQTPSNKVTEKGKYVELRCDPISGHTALYWYRQSLGQGPEFLIYFQGTGAADDSGLPNDRFFAVRPEGSVSTLKIQRTERGDSAVYLCAVPQAPGSGANVLTFGAGSRLTVL.

This sequence joins TRBV7-9 and TRBJ2-1, with 8 bases lining up with TRBD2. This CDR3 spans 15 amino acids. Trimming at V came to 1 base and at J to 4 bases, leaving 3 bases not matched to a gene. Germline CDR1 reads SEHNR; CDR2 reads FQNEAQ (reference sequence). The CDR3 is CASSLVTGGYNEQFF. The CDR3 DNA is TGTGCCAGCAGCTTAGTGACGGGAGGGTACAATGAGCAGTTCTTC. Using reference TRBV7-9 and TRBJ2-1 for the parts outside the CDR3, the full variable domain is DTGVSQNPRHKITKRGQNVTFRCDPISEHNRLYWYRQTLGQGPEFLTYFQNEAQLEKSRLLSDRFSAERPKGSFSTLEIQRTEQGDSAMYLCASSLVTGGYNEQFFGPGTRLTVL.

This sequence joins TRBV6-5 and TRBJ2-5, with 10 bases matching TRBD1. Germline CDR1 reads MNHEY; CDR2 reads SVGAGI. The CDR3 length is 14 residues. The V and J ends lost 6 bases and 5 bases, in that order; junction bases with no gene match: 6. This CDR3 is CASRDRGRGETQYF. The CDR3 DNA sequence: TGTGCCAGCAGAGACAGGGGGCGCGGTGAGACCCAGTACTTC.

V is TRBV15 and J is TRBJ2-7, with D perhaps matching TRBD1 (5 bases). This CDR3 comprises 17 residues. V was trimmed by 2 bases and J by 6 bases, leaving 23 bases between them. CDR1 is LNHNV and CDR2 is YYDKDF in the germline V gene (reference sequence). The DNA of the CDR3 is TGTGCCACCAGCAGACCCTTACCCCCAGGGAAGTTGGGCGAGCAGTACTTC. This encodes CATSRPLPPGKLGEQYF.

This rearrangement joins TRBV5-1 to TRBJ1-3; TRBD1 is a possible D gene (5 bases). Between the trimmed V and J ends, which lost 7 bases and 0 bases, there was a span of 11 bases. The germline gives CDR1 SGHRS, CDR2 YFSETQ. This CDR3 contains 14 residues. As DNA, the CDR3 is TGCGCCAGCCGAGCGGGGACCTCTGGAAACACCATATATTTT. Translated: CASRAGTSGNTIYF.